Included here is one T cell receptor (beta chain) sequence, with context. The sample comes from a study of OX40 agonist ivuxolimab in advanced cancers. Study details: The drug used for patients, ivuxolimab, was an agonistic anti-OX40 (CD134) antibody.

TCRdb keeps only in-frame clones here, not all; method: immunoSEQ multiplex PCR. The data hold 90,000 or so clones, with about 92% observed a single time. Germline values: CDR1 SNHLY, CDR2 FYNNEI. This CDR3 has 14 amino acids. V shed 6 bases and J 8 bases; nucleotides not matched to a gene: 9. Sequences were derived from CD4+ or CD8+ T cells sorted from blood, sampled in a trial of the OX40 agonist ivuxolimab. This chain uses TRBV2 with TRBJ1-2; 10 bases match TRBD1. The source is an adult with an advanced solid tumor such as melanoma, head and neck, liver or kidney cancer. CDR3 region: CASRALGTGDGYTF. The CDR3 DNA reads as TGTGCCAGCAGGGCGTTAGGGACAGGGGACGGCTACACCTTC.